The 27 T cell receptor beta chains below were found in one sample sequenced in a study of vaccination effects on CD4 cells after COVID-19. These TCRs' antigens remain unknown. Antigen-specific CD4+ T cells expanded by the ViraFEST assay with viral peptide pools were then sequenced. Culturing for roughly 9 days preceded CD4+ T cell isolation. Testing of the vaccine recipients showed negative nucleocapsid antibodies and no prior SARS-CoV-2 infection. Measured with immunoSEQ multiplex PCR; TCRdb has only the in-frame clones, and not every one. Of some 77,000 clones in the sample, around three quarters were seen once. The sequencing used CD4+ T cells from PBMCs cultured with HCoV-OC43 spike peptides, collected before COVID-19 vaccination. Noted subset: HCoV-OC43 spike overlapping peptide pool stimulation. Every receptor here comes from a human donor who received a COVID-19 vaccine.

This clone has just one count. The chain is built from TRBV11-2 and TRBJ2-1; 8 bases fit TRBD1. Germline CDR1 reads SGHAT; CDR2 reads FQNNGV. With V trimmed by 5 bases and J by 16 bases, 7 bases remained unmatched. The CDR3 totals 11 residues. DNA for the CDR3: TGTGCCAGCAGCATCACAGGGGGTGCCTTCTTC. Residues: CASSITGGAFF.

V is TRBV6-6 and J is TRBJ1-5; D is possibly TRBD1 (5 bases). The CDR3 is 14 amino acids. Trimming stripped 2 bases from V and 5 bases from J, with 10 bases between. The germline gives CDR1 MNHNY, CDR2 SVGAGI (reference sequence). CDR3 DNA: TGTGCCAGCAGTTACCGGGGCCGGGATCAGCCCCAGCATTTT. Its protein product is CASSYRGRDQPQHF.

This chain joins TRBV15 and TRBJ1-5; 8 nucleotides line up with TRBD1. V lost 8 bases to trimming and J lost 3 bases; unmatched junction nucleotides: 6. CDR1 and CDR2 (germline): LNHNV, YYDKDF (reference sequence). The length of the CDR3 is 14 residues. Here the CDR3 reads CATRTGNLNQPQHF. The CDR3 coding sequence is TGTGCCACCCGGACAGGGAACCTCAATCAGCCCCAGCATTTT.

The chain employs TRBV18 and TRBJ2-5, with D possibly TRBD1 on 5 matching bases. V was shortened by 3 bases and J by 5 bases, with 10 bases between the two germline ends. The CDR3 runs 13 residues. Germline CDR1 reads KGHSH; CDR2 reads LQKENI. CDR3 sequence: CASSPQGTETQYF. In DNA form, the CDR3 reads TGTGCCAGCTCACCTCAGGGCACTGAGACCCAGTACTTC.

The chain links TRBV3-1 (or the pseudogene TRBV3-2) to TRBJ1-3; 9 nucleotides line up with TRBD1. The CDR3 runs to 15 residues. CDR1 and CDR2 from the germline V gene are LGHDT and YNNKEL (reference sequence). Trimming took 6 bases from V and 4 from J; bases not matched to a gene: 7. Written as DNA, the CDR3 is TGTGCCAGCAGGATTACGGGACAGGGAGGAAACACCATATATTTT. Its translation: CASRITGQGGNTIYF.

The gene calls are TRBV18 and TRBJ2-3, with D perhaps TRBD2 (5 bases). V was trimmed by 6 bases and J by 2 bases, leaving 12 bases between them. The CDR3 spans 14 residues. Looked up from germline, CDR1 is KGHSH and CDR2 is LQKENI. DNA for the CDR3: TGTGCCAGCTCTCCGGACTCGAACACAGATACGCAGTATTTT. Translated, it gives CASSPDSNTDTQYF.

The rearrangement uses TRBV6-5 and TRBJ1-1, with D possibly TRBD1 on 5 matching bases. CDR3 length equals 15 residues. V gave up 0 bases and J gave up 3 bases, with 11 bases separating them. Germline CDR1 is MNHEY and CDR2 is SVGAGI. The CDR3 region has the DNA TGTGCCAGCAGTTACTCCTACAGAGGGGACACTGAAGCTTTCTTT. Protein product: CASSYSYRGDTEAFF.

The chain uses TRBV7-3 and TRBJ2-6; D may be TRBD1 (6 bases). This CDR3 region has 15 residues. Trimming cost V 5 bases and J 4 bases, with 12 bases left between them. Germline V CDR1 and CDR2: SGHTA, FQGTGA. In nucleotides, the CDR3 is TGTGCCAGCAGCCCAGGGGTTTCGGGGGCCAACGTCCTGACTTTC. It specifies CASSPGVSGANVLTF.

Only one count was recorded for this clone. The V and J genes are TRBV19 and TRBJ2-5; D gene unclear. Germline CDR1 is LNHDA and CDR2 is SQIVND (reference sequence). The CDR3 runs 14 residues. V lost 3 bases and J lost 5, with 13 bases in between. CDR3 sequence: CASSIEPRWETQYF. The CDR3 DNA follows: TGTGCCAGTAGTATCGAGCCTCGATGGGAGACCCAGTACTTC.

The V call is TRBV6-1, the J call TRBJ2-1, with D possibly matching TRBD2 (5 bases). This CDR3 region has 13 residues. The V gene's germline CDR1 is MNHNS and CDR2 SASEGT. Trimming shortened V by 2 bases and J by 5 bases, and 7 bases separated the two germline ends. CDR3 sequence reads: CASSEPGNNEQFF. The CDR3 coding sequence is TGTGCCAGCAGTGAACCCGGGAACAATGAGCAGTTCTTC.

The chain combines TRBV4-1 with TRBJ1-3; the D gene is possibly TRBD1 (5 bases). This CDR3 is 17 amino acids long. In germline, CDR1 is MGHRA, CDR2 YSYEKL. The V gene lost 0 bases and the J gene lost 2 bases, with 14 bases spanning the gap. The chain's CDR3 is CASSQEGRDRTGNTIYF. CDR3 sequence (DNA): TGCGCCAGCAGCCAAGAGGGCAGGGATCGGACTGGAAACACCATATATTTT.

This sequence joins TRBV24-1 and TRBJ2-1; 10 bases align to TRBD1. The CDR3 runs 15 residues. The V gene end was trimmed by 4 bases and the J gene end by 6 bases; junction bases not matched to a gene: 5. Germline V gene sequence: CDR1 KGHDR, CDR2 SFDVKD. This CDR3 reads CATSDRDRGVNEQFF. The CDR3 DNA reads TGTGCCACCAGTGACCGGGACAGGGGTGTCAATGAGCAGTTCTTC.

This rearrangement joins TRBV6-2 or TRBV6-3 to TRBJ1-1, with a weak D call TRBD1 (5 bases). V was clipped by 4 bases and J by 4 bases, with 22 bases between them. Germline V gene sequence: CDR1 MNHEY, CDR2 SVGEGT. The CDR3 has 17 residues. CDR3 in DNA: TGTGCCAGCAGTTTTCTCGGGGCCGCGGGGGTGGCCACTGAAGCTTTCTTT. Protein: CASSFLGAAGVATEAFF.

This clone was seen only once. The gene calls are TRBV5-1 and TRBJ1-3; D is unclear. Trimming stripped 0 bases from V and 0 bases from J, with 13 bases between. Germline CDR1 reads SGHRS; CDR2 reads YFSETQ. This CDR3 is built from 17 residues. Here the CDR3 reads CASSLGRRLSSGNTIYF. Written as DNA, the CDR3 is TGCGCCAGCAGCTTGGGTCGGAGATTGAGCTCTGGAAACACCATATATTTT.

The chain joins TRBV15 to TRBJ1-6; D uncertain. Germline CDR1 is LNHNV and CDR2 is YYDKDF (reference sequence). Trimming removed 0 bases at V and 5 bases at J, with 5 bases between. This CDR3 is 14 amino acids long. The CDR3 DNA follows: TGTGCCACCAGCAGAGACAGTAATAATTCACCCCTCCACTTT. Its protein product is CATSRDSNNSPLHF.

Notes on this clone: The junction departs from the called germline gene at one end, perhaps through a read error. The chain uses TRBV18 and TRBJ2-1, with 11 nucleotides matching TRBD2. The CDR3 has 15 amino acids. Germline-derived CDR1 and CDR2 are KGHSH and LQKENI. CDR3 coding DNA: TGTGCCAGCTCAGCACCTAGCGGGGGGAGGAATGAGCAGTTCTTC. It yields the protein CASSAPSGGRNEQFF.

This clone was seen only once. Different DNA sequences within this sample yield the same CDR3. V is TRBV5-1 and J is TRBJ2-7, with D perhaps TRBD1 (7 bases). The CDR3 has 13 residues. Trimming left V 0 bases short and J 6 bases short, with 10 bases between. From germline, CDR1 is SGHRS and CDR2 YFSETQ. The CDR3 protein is CASSLGQGGEQYV. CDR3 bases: TGCGCCAGCAGCTTGGGACAGGGAGGCGAGCAGTACGTC.

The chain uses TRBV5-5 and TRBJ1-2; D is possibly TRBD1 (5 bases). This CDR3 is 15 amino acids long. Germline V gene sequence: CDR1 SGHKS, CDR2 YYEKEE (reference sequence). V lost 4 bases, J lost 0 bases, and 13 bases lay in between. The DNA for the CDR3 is TGTGCCAGCAGCCTGCTTAGACAGCCTAACTATGGCTACACCTTC. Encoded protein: CASSLLRQPNYGYTF. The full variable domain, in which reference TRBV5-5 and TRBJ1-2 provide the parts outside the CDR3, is DAGVTQSPTHLIKTRGQQVTLRCSPISGHKSVSWYQQVLGQGPQFIFQYYEKEERGRGNFPDRFSARQFPNYSSELNVNALLLGDSALYLCASSLLRQPNYGYTFGSGTRLTVV.

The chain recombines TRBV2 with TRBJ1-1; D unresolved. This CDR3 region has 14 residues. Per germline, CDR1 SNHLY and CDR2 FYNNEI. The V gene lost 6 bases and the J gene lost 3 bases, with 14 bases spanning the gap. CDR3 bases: TGTGCCAGCAGCCTATTTAGTGGGGACACTGAAGCTTTCTTT. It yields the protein CASSLFSGDTEAFF.

The CDR3 is CASSIDRGPGNEQFF. The CDR3 DNA is TGTGCCAGTAGTATAGATAGGGGACCGGGCAATGAGCAGTTCTTC. The chain links TRBV19 to TRBJ2-1; D is tentatively TRBD1 or TRBD2 (5 bases each). Per the germline V gene, CDR1 is LNHDA and CDR2 is SQIVND (reference sequence). The V end lost 0 bases, the J end lost 6 bases, and 12 bases lay between the germline ends. The CDR3 totals 15 residues.

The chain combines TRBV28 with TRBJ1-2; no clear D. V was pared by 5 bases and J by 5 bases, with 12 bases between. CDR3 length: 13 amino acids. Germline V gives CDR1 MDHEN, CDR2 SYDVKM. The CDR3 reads CASSGPGPYGYTF. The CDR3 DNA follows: TGTGCCAGCAGTGGACCAGGACCTTATGGCTACACCTTC.

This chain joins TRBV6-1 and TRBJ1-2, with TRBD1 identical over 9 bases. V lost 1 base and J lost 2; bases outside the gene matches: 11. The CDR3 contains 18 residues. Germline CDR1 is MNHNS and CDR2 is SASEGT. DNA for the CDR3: TGTGCCAGCAGTGAAGTATTATGGGGACAGGGAAGAAACTATGGCTACACCTTC. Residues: CASSEVLWGQGRNYGYTF.

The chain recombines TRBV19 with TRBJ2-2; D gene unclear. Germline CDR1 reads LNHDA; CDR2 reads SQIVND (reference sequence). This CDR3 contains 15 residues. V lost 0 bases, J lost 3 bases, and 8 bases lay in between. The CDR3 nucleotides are TGTGCCAGTAGTATAGATCACCCGTACACCGGGGAGCTGTTTTTT. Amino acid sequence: CASSIDHPYTGELFF.

The CDR3 DNA reads TGTGCCGCGACTGGACCAGGGTGTCCCCGGTACGAGCAGTACGTC. This encodes CAATGPGCPRYEQYV. V usage is TRBV9 and J usage is TRBJ2-7; possibly TRBD1 for D (5 bases). Germline V gene lookup returns CDR1 SGDLS and CDR2 YYNGEE. This CDR3 has 15 amino acids. The V end was cut by 10 bases, the J end by 4 bases, with 24 bases between.

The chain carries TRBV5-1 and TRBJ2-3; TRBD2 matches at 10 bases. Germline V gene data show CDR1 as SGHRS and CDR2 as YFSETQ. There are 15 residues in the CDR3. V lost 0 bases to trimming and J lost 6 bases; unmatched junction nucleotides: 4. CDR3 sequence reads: CASSLASGGADTQYF. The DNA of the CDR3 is TGCGCCAGCAGCTTGGCGAGCGGGGGGGCGGATACGCAGTATTTT.

CDR3 region: CASSRTGTANQPQHF. DNA for the CDR3: TGTGCCAGCAGCCGTACCGGGACCGCGAATCAGCCCCAGCATTTT. The rearrangement joins TRBV7-8 to TRBJ1-5; tentatively, D is TRBD1 (5 bases). CDR3 length: 15 residues. The germline CDR1 and CDR2 sequences are SGHVS and FQNEAQ. Trimming pared 5 bases from V and 4 bases from J, leaving 15 bases between.

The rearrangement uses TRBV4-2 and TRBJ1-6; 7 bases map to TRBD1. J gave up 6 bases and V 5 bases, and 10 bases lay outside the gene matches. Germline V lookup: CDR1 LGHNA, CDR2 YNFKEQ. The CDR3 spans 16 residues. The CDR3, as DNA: TGTGCCAGCAGCTTAAGCACAGGGGTAGGTAATTCACCCCTCCACTTT. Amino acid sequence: CASSLSTGVGNSPLHF.